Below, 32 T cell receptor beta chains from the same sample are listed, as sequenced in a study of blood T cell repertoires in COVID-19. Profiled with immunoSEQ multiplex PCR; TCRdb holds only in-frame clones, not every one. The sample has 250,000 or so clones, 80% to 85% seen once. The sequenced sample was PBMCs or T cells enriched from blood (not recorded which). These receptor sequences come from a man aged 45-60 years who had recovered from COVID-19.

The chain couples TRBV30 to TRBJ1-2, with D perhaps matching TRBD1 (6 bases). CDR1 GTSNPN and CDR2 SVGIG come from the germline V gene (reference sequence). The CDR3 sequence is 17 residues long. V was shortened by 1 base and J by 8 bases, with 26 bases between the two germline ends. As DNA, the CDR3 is TGTGCCTGGAGTGGCCCCCCTCCCAGGGGAGCCTTGGACGGCTACACCTTC. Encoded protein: CAWSGPPPRGALDGYTF.

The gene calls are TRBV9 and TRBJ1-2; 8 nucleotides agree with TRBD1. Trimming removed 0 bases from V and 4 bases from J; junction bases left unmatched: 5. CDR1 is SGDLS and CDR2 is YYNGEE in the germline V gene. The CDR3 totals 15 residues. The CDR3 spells CASSVAGQELYGYTF. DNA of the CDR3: TGTGCCAGCAGCGTAGCGGGACAGGAACTCTATGGCTACACCTTC.

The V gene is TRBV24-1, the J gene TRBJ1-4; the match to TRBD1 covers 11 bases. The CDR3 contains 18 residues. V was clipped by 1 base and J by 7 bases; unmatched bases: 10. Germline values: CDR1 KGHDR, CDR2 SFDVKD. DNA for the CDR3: TGTGCCACCAGTGATTTCGGGACAGGGGGATTCAAGCTTGAAAAACTGTTTTTT. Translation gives CATSDFGTGGFKLEKLFF.

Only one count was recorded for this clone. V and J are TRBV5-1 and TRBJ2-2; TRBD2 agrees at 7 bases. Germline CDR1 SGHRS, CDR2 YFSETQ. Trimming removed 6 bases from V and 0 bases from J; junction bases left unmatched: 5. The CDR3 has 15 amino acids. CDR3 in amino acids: CASTPREANTGELFF. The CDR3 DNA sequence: TGCGCCAGCACCCCACGGGAGGCGAACACCGGGGAGCTGTTTTTT.

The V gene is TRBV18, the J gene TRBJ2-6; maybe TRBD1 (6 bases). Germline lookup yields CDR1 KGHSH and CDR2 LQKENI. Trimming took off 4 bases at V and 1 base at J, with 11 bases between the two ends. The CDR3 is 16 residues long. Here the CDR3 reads CASSLIGQSGANVLTF. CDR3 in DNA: TGTGCCAGCTCACTGATCGGACAGTCTGGGGCCAACGTCCTGACTTTC.

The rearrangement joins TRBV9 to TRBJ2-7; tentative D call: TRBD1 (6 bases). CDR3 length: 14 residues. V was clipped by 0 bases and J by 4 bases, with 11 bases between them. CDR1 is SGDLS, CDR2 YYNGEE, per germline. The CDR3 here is CASSVEAGEYEQYF. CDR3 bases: TGTGCCAGCAGCGTAGAGGCAGGGGAGTACGAGCAGTACTTC.

Written as DNA, the CDR3 is TGTGCCAGCAGTGTCAACGGGGAGGCTGGAAACACCATATATTTT. Protein sequence: CASSVNGEAGNTIYF. V gene TRBV6-4 combines with J gene TRBJ1-3; D not certain. The CDR3 consists of 15 residues. Trimming took 4 bases from V and 2 from J, leaving 12 bases between them. CDR1 and CDR2 (germline): MRHNA, SNTAGT.

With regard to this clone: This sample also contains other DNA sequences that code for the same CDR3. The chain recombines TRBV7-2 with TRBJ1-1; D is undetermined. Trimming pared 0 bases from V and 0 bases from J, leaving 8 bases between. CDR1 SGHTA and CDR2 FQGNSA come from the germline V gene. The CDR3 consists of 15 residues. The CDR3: CASSLAVTMNTEAFF. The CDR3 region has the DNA TGTGCCAGCAGCTTAGCGGTCACAATGAACACTGAAGCTTTCTTT. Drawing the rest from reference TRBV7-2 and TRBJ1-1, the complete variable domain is GAGVSQSPSNKVTEKGKDVELRCDPISGHTALYWYRQSLGQGLEFLIYFQGNSAPDKSGLPSDRFSAERTGGSVSTLTIQRTQQEDSAVYLCASSLAVTMNTEAFFGQGTRLTVV.

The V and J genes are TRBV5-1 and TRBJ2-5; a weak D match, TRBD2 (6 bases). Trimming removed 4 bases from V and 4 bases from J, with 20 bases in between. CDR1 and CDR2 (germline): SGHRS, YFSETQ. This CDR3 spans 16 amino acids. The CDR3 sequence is CASSPSGTAGSETQYF. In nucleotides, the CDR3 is TGCGCCAGCAGCCCCTCCGGGACTGCTGGGTCAGAGACCCAGTACTTC.

CDR3 in amino acids: CASSVASGTTTDTQYF. As DNA, the CDR3 is TGTGCCAGCAGCGTAGCCAGCGGGACGACCACAGATACGCAGTATTTT. The chain joins TRBV9 to TRBJ2-3; 7 nucleotides line up with TRBD2. Germline loops: CDR1 SGDLS, CDR2 YYNGEE. This CDR3 contains 16 residues. The V and J ends lost 0 bases and 2 bases, in that order; junction bases with no gene match: 6.

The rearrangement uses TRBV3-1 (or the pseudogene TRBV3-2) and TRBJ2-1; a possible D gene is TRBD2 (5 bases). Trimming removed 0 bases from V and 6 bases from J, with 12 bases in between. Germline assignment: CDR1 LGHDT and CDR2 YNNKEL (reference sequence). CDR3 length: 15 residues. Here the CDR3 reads CASSQDASRGNEQFF. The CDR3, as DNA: TGTGCCAGCAGCCAAGATGCTAGCCGGGGCAATGAGCAGTTCTTC.

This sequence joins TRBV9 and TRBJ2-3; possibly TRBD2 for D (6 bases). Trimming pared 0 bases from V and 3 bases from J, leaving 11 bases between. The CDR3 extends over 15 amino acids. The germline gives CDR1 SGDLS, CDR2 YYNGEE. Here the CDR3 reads CASSVAGEVTDTQYF. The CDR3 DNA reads TGTGCCAGCAGCGTAGCCGGGGAGGTAACAGATACGCAGTATTTT.

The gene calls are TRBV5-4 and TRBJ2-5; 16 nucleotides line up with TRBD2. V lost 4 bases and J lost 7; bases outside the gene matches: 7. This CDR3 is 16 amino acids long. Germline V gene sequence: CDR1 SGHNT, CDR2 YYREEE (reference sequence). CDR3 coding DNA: TGTGCCAGCAGCGCCGGGACTAGCGGGAGGGCCGTGACCCAGTACTTC. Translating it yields CASSAGTSGRAVTQYF.

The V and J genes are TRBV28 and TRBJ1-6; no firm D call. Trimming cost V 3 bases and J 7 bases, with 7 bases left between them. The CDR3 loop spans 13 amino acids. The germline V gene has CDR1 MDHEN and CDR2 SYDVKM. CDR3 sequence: CASSFRGNSPLHF. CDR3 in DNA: TGTGCCAGCAGTTTTCGCGGGAATTCACCCCTCCACTTT.

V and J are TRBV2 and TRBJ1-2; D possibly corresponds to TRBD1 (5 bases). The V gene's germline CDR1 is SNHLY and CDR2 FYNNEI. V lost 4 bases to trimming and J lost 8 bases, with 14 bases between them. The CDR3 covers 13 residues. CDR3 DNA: TGTGCCAGCAGTGGACAGAACCTTCGAGGCTACACCTTC. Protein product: CASSGQNLRGYTF.

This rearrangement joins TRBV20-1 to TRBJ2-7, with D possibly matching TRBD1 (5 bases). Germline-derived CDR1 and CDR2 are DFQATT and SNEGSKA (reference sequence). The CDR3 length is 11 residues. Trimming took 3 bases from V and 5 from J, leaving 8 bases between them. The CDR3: CSASRVDEQYF. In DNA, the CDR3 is TGCAGTGCTAGCAGGGTTGACGAGCAGTACTTC.

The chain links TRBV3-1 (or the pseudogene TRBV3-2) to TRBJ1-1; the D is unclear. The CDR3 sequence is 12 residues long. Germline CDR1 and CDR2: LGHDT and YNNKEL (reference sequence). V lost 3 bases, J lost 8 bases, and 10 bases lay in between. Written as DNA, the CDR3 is TGTGCCAGCAGCCAGGTCAGAGGAGAAGCTTTCTTT. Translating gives CASSQVRGEAFF.

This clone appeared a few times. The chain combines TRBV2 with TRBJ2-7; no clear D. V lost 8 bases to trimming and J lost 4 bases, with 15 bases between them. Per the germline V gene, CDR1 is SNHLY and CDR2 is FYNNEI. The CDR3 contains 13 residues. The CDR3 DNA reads TGTGCCAGCCGGGTTGGGTTAGAATACGAGCAGTACTTC. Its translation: CASRVGLEYEQYF.

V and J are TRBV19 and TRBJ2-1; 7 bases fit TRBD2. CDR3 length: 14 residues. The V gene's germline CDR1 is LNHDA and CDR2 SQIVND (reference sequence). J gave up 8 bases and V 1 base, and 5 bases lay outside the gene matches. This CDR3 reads CASSIGQGRDEQFF. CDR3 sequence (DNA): TGTGCCAGTAGTATAGGGCAAGGGAGGGATGAGCAGTTCTTC. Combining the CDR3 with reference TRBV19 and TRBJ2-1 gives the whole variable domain DGGITQSPKYLFRKEGQNVTLSCEQNLNHDAMYWYRQDPGQGLRLIYYSQIVNDFQKGDIAEGYSVSREKKESFPLTVTSAQKNPTAFYLCASSIGQGRDEQFFGPGTRLTVL.

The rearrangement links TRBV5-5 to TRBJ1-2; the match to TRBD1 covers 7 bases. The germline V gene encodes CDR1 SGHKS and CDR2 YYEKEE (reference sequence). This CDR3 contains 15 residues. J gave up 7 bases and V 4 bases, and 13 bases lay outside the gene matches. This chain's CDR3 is CASSTWTGPNPGYTF. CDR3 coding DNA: TGTGCCAGCAGCACTTGGACAGGACCTAACCCTGGCTACACCTTC.

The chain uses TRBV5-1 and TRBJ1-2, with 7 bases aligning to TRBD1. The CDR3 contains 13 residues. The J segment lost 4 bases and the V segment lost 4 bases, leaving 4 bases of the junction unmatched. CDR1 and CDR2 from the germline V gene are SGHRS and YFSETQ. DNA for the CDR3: TGCGCCAGCAGCGTGGACAGGAGCTATGGCTACACCTTC. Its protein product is CASSVDRSYGYTF.

CDR3: CASSKSGLSTDTQYF. The CDR3 DNA reads TGTGCCAGCAGTAAAAGCGGGCTTAGCACAGATACGCAGTATTTT. The rearrangement links TRBV6-5 to TRBJ2-3; the D gene is possibly TRBD2 (6 bases). V was pared by 5 bases and J by 0 bases, with 12 bases between. Per the germline V gene, CDR1 is MNHEY and CDR2 is SVGAGI. This CDR3 has 15 amino acids.

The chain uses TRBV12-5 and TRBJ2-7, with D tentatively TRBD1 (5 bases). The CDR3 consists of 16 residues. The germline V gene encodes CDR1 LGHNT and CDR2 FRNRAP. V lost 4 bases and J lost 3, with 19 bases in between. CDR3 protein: CASGSPTSRALYEQYF. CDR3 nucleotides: TGTGCTAGTGGTTCTCCTACTTCCAGGGCACTCTACGAGCAGTACTTC.

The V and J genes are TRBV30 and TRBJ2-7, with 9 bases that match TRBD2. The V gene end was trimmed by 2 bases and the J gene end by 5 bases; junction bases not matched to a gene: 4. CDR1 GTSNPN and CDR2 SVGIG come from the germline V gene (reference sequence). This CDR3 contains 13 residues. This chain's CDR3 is CAWSSLAGHEQYF. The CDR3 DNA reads TGTGCCTGGAGTTCTCTAGCGGGGCACGAGCAGTACTTC.

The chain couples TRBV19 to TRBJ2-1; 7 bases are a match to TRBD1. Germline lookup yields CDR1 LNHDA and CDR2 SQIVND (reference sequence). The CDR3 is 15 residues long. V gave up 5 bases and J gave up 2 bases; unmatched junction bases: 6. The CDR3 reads CASSSGQPTYNEQFF. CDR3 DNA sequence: TGTGCCAGTAGTTCGGGACAGCCAACCTACAATGAGCAGTTCTTC.

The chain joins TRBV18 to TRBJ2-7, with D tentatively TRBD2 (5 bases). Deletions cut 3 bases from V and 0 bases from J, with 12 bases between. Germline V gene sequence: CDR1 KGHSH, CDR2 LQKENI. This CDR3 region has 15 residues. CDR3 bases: TGTGCCAGCTCACCCAGCAGAGGGTCCTCCTACGAGCAGTACTTC. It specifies CASSPSRGSSYEQYF.

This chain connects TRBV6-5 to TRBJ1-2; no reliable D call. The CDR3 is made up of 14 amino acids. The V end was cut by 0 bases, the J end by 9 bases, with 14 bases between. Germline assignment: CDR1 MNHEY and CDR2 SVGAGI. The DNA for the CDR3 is TGTGCCAGCAGTTACTCCGGGGAGGGAGAAAGCTACACCTTC. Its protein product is CASSYSGEGESYTF.

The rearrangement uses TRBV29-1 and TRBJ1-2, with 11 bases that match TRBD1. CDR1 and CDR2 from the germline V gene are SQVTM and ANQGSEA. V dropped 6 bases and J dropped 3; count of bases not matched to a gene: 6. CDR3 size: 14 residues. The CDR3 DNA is TGCAGCGTCCTTAGGACAGGGGGCTACTATGGCTACACCTTC. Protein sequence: CSVLRTGGYYGYTF.

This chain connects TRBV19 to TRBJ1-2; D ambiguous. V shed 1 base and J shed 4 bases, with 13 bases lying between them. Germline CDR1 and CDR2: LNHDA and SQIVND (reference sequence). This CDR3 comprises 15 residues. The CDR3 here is CASSIGGGPGYGYTF. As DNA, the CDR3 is TGTGCCAGTAGTATAGGAGGAGGCCCGGGCTATGGCTACACCTTC. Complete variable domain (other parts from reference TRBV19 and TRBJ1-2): DGGITQSPKYLFRKEGQNVTLSCEQNLNHDAMYWYRQDPGQGLRLIYYSQIVNDFQKGDIAEGYSVSREKKESFPLTVTSAQKNPTAFYLCASSIGGGPGYGYTFGSGTRLTVV.

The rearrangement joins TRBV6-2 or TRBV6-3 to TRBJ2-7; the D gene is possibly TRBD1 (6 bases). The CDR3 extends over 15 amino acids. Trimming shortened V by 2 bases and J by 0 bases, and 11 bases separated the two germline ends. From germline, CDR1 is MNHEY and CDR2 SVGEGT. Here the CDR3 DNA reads TGTGCCAGCAGTTACCGCAGGGGAACCTCCTACGAGCAGTACTTC. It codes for CASSYRRGTSYEQYF.

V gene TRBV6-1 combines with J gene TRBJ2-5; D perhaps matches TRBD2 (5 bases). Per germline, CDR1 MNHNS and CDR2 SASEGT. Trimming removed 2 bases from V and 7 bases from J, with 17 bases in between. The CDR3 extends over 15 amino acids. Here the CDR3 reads CASSESLGRIGTQYF. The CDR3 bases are TGTGCCAGCAGTGAATCCTTGGGGAGAATAGGGACCCAGTACTTC.

CDR3 sequence (DNA): TGTGCCAGCCTGCTAGGGAGCGGCTACACCTTC. It encodes CASLLGSGYTF. The chain is built from TRBV6-5 and TRBJ1-2; D uncertain. The V gene's germline CDR1 is MNHEY and CDR2 SVGAGI. V gave up 8 bases and J gave up 8 bases, with 12 bases separating them. The CDR3 is 11 amino acids.